The 12 T cell receptor beta chains below come from one sample, sequenced in a study of shared T cell receptors in the human thymus. Only in-frame clones appear in the TCRdb table, and some are missing; sequencing was by immunoSEQ multiplex PCR. The table lists hundreds of thousands of clones, around 87% of them singletons. The same sample was also studied in work on human thymus T cells.

Sequencing used thymocytes. The receptor set was obtained from a boy younger than two with a congenital heart defect.

The chain combines TRBV15 with TRBJ2-7; 14 nucleotides align to TRBD2. The CDR3 runs 20 residues. CDR1 and CDR2 from the germline V gene are LNHNV and YYDKDF (reference sequence). Unmatched junction bases numbered 19, after V lost 2 bases and J lost 7 bases. Here the CDR3 reads CATSRPNPGLAGEPCGEQYF. The CDR3 DNA reads as TGTGCCACCAGCAGACCCAACCCGGGACTAGCGGGAGAACCTTGCGGGGAGCAGTACTTC.

V and J are TRBV21-1 and TRBJ2-3; the table's D call of TRBD2 was not tested on the DNA. TRBV21-1 counts as a pseudogene. There are 13 residues in the CDR3. The CDR3, as DNA: TGTGCCAGCAGCAAAGGTCGGGCAGATACGCAGTATTTT. Its translation is CASSKGRADTQYF.

The rearrangement joins TRBV27 to TRBJ2-7; 9 bases match TRBD1. This CDR3 comprises 15 residues. V lost 4 bases to trimming and J lost 2 bases; unmatched junction nucleotides: 6. Germline-derived CDR1 and CDR2 are MNHEY and SMNVEV (reference sequence). CDR3 region: CASSWTGTGPYEQYF. The DNA for the CDR3 is TGTGCCAGCAGTTGGACCGGGACAGGGCCCTACGAGCAGTACTTC.

The chain couples TRBV6-5 to TRBJ2-5; TRBD1 matches 7 bases. Trimming removed 0 bases from V and 5 bases from J; junction bases left unmatched: 6. The CDR3 spans 15 residues. The germline V gene encodes CDR1 MNHEY and CDR2 SVGAGI. The chain's CDR3 is CASSYSNRRGETQYF. The CDR3 coding sequence is TGTGCCAGCAGTTACTCGAACCGCAGGGGGGAGACCCAGTACTTC.

This clone was counted only a few times. The chain combines TRBV7-6 with TRBJ2-1; 12 nucleotides match TRBD2. The CDR3 extends over 20 amino acids. The germline V gene has CDR1 SGHVS and CDR2 FNYEAQ. Trimming at V came to 5 bases and at J to 0 bases, leaving 14 bases not matched to a gene. DNA of the CDR3: TGTGCCAGCAGCCCCTTCGCTAGCGGGAGGGCCCCTAGCTCCTACAATGAGCAGTTCTTC. It codes for CASSPFASGRAPSSYNEQFF. The full variable domain, rest sourced from reference TRBV7-6 and TRBJ2-1, is GAGVSQSPRYKVTKRGQDVALRCDPISGHVSLYWYRQALGQGPEFLTYFNYEAQQDKSGLPNDRFSAERPEGSISTLTIQRTEQRDSAMYRCASSPFASGRAPSSYNEQFFGPGTRLTVL.

The chain uses TRBV19 and TRBJ2-1, with no clear D. This CDR3 contains 16 residues. Germline V lookup: CDR1 LNHDA, CDR2 SQIVND (reference sequence). V was pared by 5 bases and J by 2 bases, with 16 bases between. The CDR3 DNA reads TGTGCCAGTAGTCCCCGTGTCTATTTAACCTACAATGAGCAGTTCTTC. It codes for CASSPRVYLTYNEQFF.

The chain links TRBV10-3 to TRBJ2-7; the match to TRBD2 covers 7 bases. Germline loops: CDR1 ENHRY, CDR2 SYGVKD. The length of the CDR3 is 15 residues. After removal of 4 bases from V and 2 bases from J, the junction contained 8 bases not matched to a gene. CDR3 in amino acids: CAISGGGDFAYEQYF. The CDR3 bases are TGTGCCATCAGTGGGGGAGGGGACTTCGCCTACGAGCAGTACTTC.

The chain joins TRBV27 to TRBJ2-2, with D unresolved. Trimming shortened V by 7 bases and J by 5 bases, and 11 bases separated the two germline ends. The CDR3 is 13 residues long. Germline CDR1 reads MNHEY; CDR2 reads SMNVEV (reference sequence). The CDR3 protein is CASTPTLTGELFF. CDR3 nucleotides: TGTGCCAGCACCCCGACACTTACCGGGGAGCTGTTTTTT.

This sequence joins TRBV7-8 and TRBJ2-7; perhaps TRBD1 as D (6 bases). V lost 1 base and J lost 0, with 13 bases in between. Per the germline V gene, CDR1 is SGHVS and CDR2 is FQNEAQ. The CDR3 is 16 amino acids. Written as DNA, the CDR3 is TGTGCCAGCAGCTTAGTTCCAGGGGCGAGCTCCTACGAGCAGTACTTC. It codes for CASSLVPGASSYEQYF.

This chain links TRBV5-4 with TRBJ2-3; TRBD2 matches at 9 bases. Unmatched junction bases numbered 15, after V lost 1 base and J lost 6 bases. Germline V gene lookup returns CDR1 SGHNT and CDR2 YYREEE (reference sequence). The CDR3 runs 18 residues. The CDR3 spells CASSLWRGGTFARDTQYF. The CDR3 DNA is TGTGCCAGCAGCTTGTGGCGGGGGGGGACCTTCGCTCGGGATACGCAGTATTTT.

V usage is TRBV4-3 and J usage is TRBJ1-2; TRBD1 matches 12 bases. The germline gives CDR1 LGHNA, CDR2 YSLEER. This CDR3 has 19 amino acids. The V and J ends lost 0 bases and 3 bases, in that order; junction bases with no gene match: 11. The CDR3 region is CASSQDKGGGTGGDYGYTF. The DNA for the CDR3 is TGCGCCAGCAGCCAAGATAAGGGGGGCGGGACAGGGGGCGACTATGGCTACACCTTC.

The CDR3 DNA is TGTGCCAGCTCACCGGAAGAGGTTCCTTCCCACTATGGCTACACCTTC. Translating it yields CASSPEEVPSHYGYTF. J is TRBJ1-2 and V is TRBV18; D uncertain. This CDR3 spans 16 amino acids. Germline CDR1 is KGHSH and CDR2 is LQKENI. V lost 3 bases and J lost 3, with 17 bases in between.